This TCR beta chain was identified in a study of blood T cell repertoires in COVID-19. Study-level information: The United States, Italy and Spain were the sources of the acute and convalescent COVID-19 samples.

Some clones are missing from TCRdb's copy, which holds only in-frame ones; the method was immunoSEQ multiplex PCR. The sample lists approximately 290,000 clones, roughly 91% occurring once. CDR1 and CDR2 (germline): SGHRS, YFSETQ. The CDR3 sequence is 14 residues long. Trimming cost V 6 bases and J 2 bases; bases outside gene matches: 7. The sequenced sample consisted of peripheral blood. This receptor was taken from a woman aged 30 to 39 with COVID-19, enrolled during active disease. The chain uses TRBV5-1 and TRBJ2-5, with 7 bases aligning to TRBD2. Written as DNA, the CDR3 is TGCGCCAGCACTCGGGGGGAGGGACAAGAGACCCAGTACTTC. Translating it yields CASTRGEGQETQYF.